These 29 T cell receptor beta chains were sequenced from one sample in a study of blood T cell repertoires in COVID-19. The table came from immunoSEQ multiplex PCR; TCRdb's copy has only in-frame clones and leaves some out. The table lists 200,000 to 250,000 clones, approximately 85% of them singletons. What was sequenced was peripheral blood. The receptor set was obtained from a woman aged 70-85 years with COVID-19, enrolled during active disease.

The chain carries TRBV7-2 and TRBJ2-7; 9 bases fit TRBD1. The V gene end was trimmed by 5 bases and the J gene end by 6 bases; junction bases not matched to a gene: 11. This CDR3 spans 15 amino acids. CDR1 and CDR2 from the germline V gene are SGHTA and FQGNSA. CDR3 residues: CASSARTGALTEQYF. As DNA, the CDR3 is TGTGCCAGCAGCGCCCGGACAGGGGCATTGACCGAGCAGTACTTC.

The chain is built from TRBV20-1 and TRBJ2-1; TRBD2 matches at 8 bases. Unmatched junction bases numbered 16, after V lost 3 bases and J lost 9 bases. Germline V CDR1 and CDR2: DFQATT, SNEGSKA (reference sequence). This CDR3 has 16 amino acids. The DNA for the CDR3 is TGCAGTGCTAGTGCAAACCTAGCGGGTCAAGTCGGTGAGCAGTTCTTC. Amino acid sequence: CSASANLAGQVGEQFF.

The chain has TRBV6-1 and TRBJ2-7, with a tentative D call TRBD2 (7 bases). CDR3 size: 15 residues. V lost 3 bases to trimming and J lost 4 bases, with 16 bases between them. Germline V gene lookup returns CDR1 MNHNS and CDR2 SASEGT. The CDR3 nucleotides read TGTGCCAGCAGTGATGAGGGGGGGCTTAATTACGAGCAGTACTTC. Translation: CASSDEGGLNYEQYF.

J is TRBJ2-5 and V is TRBV27, with a tentative D call TRBD2 (6 bases). This CDR3 is built from 13 residues. The germline V and J ends were trimmed by 3 bases and 4 bases, with 9 bases remaining between them. CDR1 is MNHEY and CDR2 is SMNVEV in the germline V gene (reference sequence). CDR3 loop: CASSFWGGETQYF. DNA for the CDR3: TGTGCCAGCAGTTTCTGGGGAGGAGAGACCCAGTACTTC.

The gene calls are TRBV9 and TRBJ1-6, with a possible D match to TRBD1 (5 bases). The CDR3 has 15 residues. CDR1 SGDLS and CDR2 YYNGEE come from the germline V gene. The ends were cut back, 6 bases at V and 6 bases at J, with 16 bases in the middle. CDR3 bases: TGTGCCAGCACCCCAGGGATTGCGGTTAATTCACCCCTCCACTTT. This codes for CASTPGIAVNSPLHF.

The CDR3 nucleotides read TGTGCCAGTAGTATGATAGGGGCAGATACGCAGTATTTT. Protein product: CASSMIGADTQYF. The J gene is TRBJ2-3, the V gene TRBV19; D possibly corresponds to TRBD1 (5 bases). Germline assignment: CDR1 LNHDA and CDR2 SQIVND (reference sequence). The CDR3 runs to 13 residues. Deletions cut 3 bases from V and 4 bases from J, with 8 bases between.

The chain is built from TRBV9 and TRBJ1-5; D remains unclear. This CDR3 region has 12 residues. Per germline, CDR1 SGDLS and CDR2 YYNGEE. CDR3: CASGSVNQPQHF. Here the CDR3 DNA reads TGTGCATCGGGATCAGTAAATCAGCCCCAGCATTTT.

The chain links TRBV12-3 or TRBV12-4 to TRBJ1-3; D call uncertain. This CDR3 spans 13 amino acids. V was trimmed by 2 bases and J by 2 bases, leaving 4 bases between them. Here the CDR3 DNA reads TGTGCCAGCAGTTTACGGGCTGGAAACACCATATATTTT. Translation gives CASSLRAGNTIYF.

The J gene is TRBJ1-5, the V gene TRBV3-1 (or the pseudogene TRBV3-2), with 10 bases matching TRBD1. Trimming cost V 5 bases and J 7 bases; bases outside gene matches: 5. Germline V gene data show CDR1 as LGHDT and CDR2 as YNNKEL (reference sequence). This CDR3 is built from 14 residues. The CDR3 sequence is CASSYGTGAQPQHF. CDR3 bases: TGTGCCAGCAGCTACGGGACAGGGGCGCAGCCCCAGCATTTT.

The chain joins TRBV25-1 to TRBJ2-1, with 11 bases aligning to TRBD2. Germline values: CDR1 MGHDK, CDR2 SYGVNS. This CDR3 region has 17 residues. V dropped 4 bases and J dropped 0; count of bases not matched to a gene: 5. In nucleotides, the CDR3 is TGTGCCAGCAGTGCCAACCTAGCGGGAGGCTCCTACAATGAGCAGTTCTTC. It is translated as CASSANLAGGSYNEQFF. Full variable domain (remainder filled in from reference TRBV25-1 and TRBJ2-1): EADIYQTPRYLVIGTGKKITLECSQTMGHDKMYWYQQDPGMELHLIHYSYGVNSTEKGDLSSESTVSRIRTEHFPLTLESARPSHTSQYLCASSANLAGGSYNEQFFGPGTRLTVL.

The chain links TRBV18 to TRBJ2-1; 8 nucleotides agree with TRBD1. Trimming at V came to 3 bases and at J to 5 bases, leaving 9 bases not matched to a gene. Germline assignment: CDR1 KGHSH and CDR2 LQKENI. The CDR3 runs 16 residues. DNA for the CDR3: TGTGCCAGCTCACCCCTGCCTCCGACAGGGGACAATGAGCAGTTCTTC. Translated, it gives CASSPLPPTGDNEQFF.

The V gene is TRBV30, the J gene TRBJ1-1; D is unclear. Trimming left V 2 bases short and J 1 base short, with 20 bases between. Per the germline V gene, CDR1 is GTSNPN and CDR2 is SVGIG (reference sequence). The CDR3 has 17 residues. The DNA for the CDR3 is TGTGCCTGGAGTCCTGGGTTCCGACCTAGAGGGAACACTGAAGCTTTCTTT. This translates into CAWSPGFRPRGNTEAFF.

The V call is TRBV6-5, the J call TRBJ1-1; no definite D call. The germline gives CDR1 MNHEY, CDR2 SVGAGI. The CDR3 runs 12 residues. Trimming removed 11 bases from V and 3 bases from J, with 13 bases in between. The DNA for the CDR3 is TGTGCCGCCGACACCTTGTACACTGAAGCTTTCTTT. Its protein product is CAADTLYTEAFF.

This clone was counted once. This chain connects TRBV27 to TRBJ2-1, with D unresolved. Germline loops: CDR1 MNHEY, CDR2 SMNVEV (reference sequence). The V end lost 3 bases, the J end lost 6 bases, and 6 bases lay between the germline ends. This CDR3 has 12 amino acids. CDR3 sequence reads: CASSFTANEQFF. In DNA, the CDR3 is TGTGCCAGCAGTTTCACAGCCAATGAGCAGTTCTTC.

This clone was counted only a few times. This chain links TRBV6-1 with TRBJ1-5; D call uncertain. V was trimmed by 0 bases and J by 1 base, leaving 7 bases between them. Germline V gene data show CDR1 as MNHNS and CDR2 as SASEGT. CDR3 length equals 15 residues. CDR3 loop: CASSEARRSNQPQHF. CDR3 nucleotide sequence: TGTGCCAGCAGTGAAGCGCGGCGGAGCAATCAGCCCCAGCATTTT.

The chain joins TRBV5-6 to TRBJ1-1; a possible D gene is TRBD1 (5 bases). V was cut by 0 bases and J by 4 bases, with 7 bases left in between. The CDR3 runs 13 residues. Per germline, CDR1 SGHDT and CDR2 YYEEEE. This chain's CDR3 is CASSLAGVTEAFF. CDR3 DNA sequence: TGTGCCAGCAGCTTGGCGGGGGTCACTGAAGCTTTCTTT.

This clone occurred once. In nucleotides, the CDR3 is TGTGCCAGCAGATTGACAGGGTTGGCTAATGAAAAACTGTTTTTT. Translation gives CASRLTGLANEKLFF. The chain links TRBV2 to TRBJ1-4; 7 bases are shared with TRBD1. Germline CDR1 is SNHLY and CDR2 is FYNNEI. After removal of 6 bases from V and 3 bases from J, the junction contained 7 bases not matched to a gene. The CDR3 consists of 15 residues.

The chain is built from TRBV7-9 and TRBJ2-7; tentative D call: TRBD2 (6 bases). The CDR3 covers 13 residues. Germline V gives CDR1 SEHNR, CDR2 FQNEAQ (reference sequence). Trimming took 5 bases from V and 9 from J, leaving 17 bases between them. The CDR3, as DNA: TGTGCCAGCAGCCAGAAGGAGGGGCTGCGGCAGTACTTC. Its translation: CASSQKEGLRQYF.

This chain connects TRBV6-6 to TRBJ2-7, with TRBD1 matching over 8 bases. CDR3 length equals 15 residues. CDR1 and CDR2 from the germline V gene are MNHNY and SVGAGI (reference sequence). J gave up 4 bases and V 4 bases, and 9 bases lay outside the gene matches. The CDR3 protein is CASSSPDRGGYEQYF. Written as DNA, the CDR3 is TGTGCCAGCAGTTCGCCAGACAGGGGCGGGTACGAGCAGTACTTC.

The chain links TRBV18 to TRBJ2-7, with a tentative D call TRBD1 (7 bases). Germline CDR1 KGHSH, CDR2 LQKENI. V was pared by 3 bases and J by 1 base, with 16 bases between. The length of the CDR3 is 16 residues. The CDR3 is CASSPWGGTVSYEQYF. The DNA of the CDR3 is TGTGCCAGCTCACCCTGGGGCGGGACAGTTTCCTACGAGCAGTACTTC.

This clone appeared once. The chain combines TRBV12-3 or TRBV12-4 with TRBJ1-1; D is unresolved. V was trimmed by 6 bases and J by 2 bases, leaving 7 bases between them. The CDR3 spans 12 residues. CDR3 in amino acids: CASREINTEAFF. For the CDR3, the DNA is TGTGCCAGCAGGGAGATTAACACTGAAGCTTTCTTT.

The V and J genes are TRBV10-3 and TRBJ1-2; D might be TRBD1 (6 bases). The ends were cut back, 3 bases at V and 6 bases at J, with 8 bases in the middle. Germline V CDR1 and CDR2: ENHRY, SYGVKD. The CDR3 totals 12 residues. CDR3 amino acids: CAISEGGHGYTF. CDR3 coding DNA: TGTGCCATCAGTGAAGGGGGACATGGCTACACCTTC.

V is TRBV18 and J is TRBJ1-1; TRBD1 might be the D (5 bases). V dropped 6 bases and J dropped 1 base, with 12 bases sitting between them. The CDR3 loop spans 14 amino acids. Looked up from germline, CDR1 is KGHSH and CDR2 is LQKENI. The CDR3, as DNA: TGTGCCAGCTCCGTCGGACATCAGAACACTGAAGCTTTCTTT. This codes for CASSVGHQNTEAFF.

The CDR3 sequence: CATSDARGLQPQHF. The CDR3 nucleotides read TGTGCCACCAGTGATGCCCGAGGTCTTCAGCCCCAGCATTTT. The V gene is TRBV24-1, the J gene TRBJ1-5; D gene uncertain. There are 14 residues in the CDR3. V was clipped by 3 bases and J by 6 bases, with 11 bases between them. Germline V CDR1 and CDR2: KGHDR, SFDVKD.

This chain links TRBV18 with TRBJ1-3, with a possible D match to TRBD1 (5 bases). The CDR3 sequence is 17 residues long. The germline V and J ends were trimmed by 4 bases and 0 bases, with 16 bases remaining between them. Looked up from germline, CDR1 is KGHSH and CDR2 is LQKENI. CDR3 coding DNA: TGTGCCAGCTCACGAAAAGGGGATTGGGGCTCTGGAAACACCATATATTTT. Its translation is CASSRKGDWGSGNTIYF. Looking up the rest from reference TRBV18 and TRBJ1-3 gives the full variable domain: NAGVMQNPRHLVRRRGQEARLRCSPMKGHSHVYWYRQLPEEGLKFMVYLQKENIIDESGMPKERFSAEFPKEGPSILRIQQVVRGDSAAYFCASSRKGDWGSGNTIYFGEGSWLTVV.

The V gene is TRBV10-3, the J gene TRBJ1-3; the match to TRBD1 covers 8 bases. This CDR3 is 19 amino acids long. Germline lookup yields CDR1 ENHRY and CDR2 SYGVKD. Trimming took 5 bases from V and 2 from J; bases not matched to a gene: 17. CDR3 in amino acids: CAISRGQANPGRPGNTIYF. The CDR3, as DNA: TGTGCCATCAGTCGGGGACAGGCAAACCCAGGTCGGCCTGGAAACACCATATATTTT.

The V call is TRBV10-3, the J call TRBJ1-1; TRBD1 matches at 10 bases. The CDR3 is 14 residues long. Germline trimming cut 6 bases from V and 4 bases from J; bases unmatched to any gene: 5. Germline assignment: CDR1 ENHRY and CDR2 SYGVKD. CDR3 nucleotides: TGTGCCATCAGCGGACAGGGGGAGGTCACTGAAGCTTTCTTT. Translating it yields CAISGQGEVTEAFF.

This chain links TRBV10-3 with TRBJ1-5; D gene unclear. With 11 bases removed from V and 1 base from J, the gap between germline ends came to 18 bases. Germline V gene lookup returns CDR1 ENHRY and CDR2 SYGVKD. The CDR3 covers 15 residues. As DNA, the CDR3 is TGTGCCCTGGCACGAGACCCGGGAAGCAATCAGCCCCAGCATTTT. It translates to CALARDPGSNQPQHF.

This clone was seen a few times. The chain joins TRBV7-9 to TRBJ1-1; D ambiguous. V shed 3 bases and J shed 1 base, with 6 bases lying between them. Germline V gene lookup returns CDR1 SEHNR and CDR2 FQNEAQ (reference sequence). The CDR3 runs to 13 residues. For the CDR3, the DNA is TGTGCCAGCAGCTTTACTGGGAACACTGAAGCTTTCTTT. This encodes CASSFTGNTEAFF.